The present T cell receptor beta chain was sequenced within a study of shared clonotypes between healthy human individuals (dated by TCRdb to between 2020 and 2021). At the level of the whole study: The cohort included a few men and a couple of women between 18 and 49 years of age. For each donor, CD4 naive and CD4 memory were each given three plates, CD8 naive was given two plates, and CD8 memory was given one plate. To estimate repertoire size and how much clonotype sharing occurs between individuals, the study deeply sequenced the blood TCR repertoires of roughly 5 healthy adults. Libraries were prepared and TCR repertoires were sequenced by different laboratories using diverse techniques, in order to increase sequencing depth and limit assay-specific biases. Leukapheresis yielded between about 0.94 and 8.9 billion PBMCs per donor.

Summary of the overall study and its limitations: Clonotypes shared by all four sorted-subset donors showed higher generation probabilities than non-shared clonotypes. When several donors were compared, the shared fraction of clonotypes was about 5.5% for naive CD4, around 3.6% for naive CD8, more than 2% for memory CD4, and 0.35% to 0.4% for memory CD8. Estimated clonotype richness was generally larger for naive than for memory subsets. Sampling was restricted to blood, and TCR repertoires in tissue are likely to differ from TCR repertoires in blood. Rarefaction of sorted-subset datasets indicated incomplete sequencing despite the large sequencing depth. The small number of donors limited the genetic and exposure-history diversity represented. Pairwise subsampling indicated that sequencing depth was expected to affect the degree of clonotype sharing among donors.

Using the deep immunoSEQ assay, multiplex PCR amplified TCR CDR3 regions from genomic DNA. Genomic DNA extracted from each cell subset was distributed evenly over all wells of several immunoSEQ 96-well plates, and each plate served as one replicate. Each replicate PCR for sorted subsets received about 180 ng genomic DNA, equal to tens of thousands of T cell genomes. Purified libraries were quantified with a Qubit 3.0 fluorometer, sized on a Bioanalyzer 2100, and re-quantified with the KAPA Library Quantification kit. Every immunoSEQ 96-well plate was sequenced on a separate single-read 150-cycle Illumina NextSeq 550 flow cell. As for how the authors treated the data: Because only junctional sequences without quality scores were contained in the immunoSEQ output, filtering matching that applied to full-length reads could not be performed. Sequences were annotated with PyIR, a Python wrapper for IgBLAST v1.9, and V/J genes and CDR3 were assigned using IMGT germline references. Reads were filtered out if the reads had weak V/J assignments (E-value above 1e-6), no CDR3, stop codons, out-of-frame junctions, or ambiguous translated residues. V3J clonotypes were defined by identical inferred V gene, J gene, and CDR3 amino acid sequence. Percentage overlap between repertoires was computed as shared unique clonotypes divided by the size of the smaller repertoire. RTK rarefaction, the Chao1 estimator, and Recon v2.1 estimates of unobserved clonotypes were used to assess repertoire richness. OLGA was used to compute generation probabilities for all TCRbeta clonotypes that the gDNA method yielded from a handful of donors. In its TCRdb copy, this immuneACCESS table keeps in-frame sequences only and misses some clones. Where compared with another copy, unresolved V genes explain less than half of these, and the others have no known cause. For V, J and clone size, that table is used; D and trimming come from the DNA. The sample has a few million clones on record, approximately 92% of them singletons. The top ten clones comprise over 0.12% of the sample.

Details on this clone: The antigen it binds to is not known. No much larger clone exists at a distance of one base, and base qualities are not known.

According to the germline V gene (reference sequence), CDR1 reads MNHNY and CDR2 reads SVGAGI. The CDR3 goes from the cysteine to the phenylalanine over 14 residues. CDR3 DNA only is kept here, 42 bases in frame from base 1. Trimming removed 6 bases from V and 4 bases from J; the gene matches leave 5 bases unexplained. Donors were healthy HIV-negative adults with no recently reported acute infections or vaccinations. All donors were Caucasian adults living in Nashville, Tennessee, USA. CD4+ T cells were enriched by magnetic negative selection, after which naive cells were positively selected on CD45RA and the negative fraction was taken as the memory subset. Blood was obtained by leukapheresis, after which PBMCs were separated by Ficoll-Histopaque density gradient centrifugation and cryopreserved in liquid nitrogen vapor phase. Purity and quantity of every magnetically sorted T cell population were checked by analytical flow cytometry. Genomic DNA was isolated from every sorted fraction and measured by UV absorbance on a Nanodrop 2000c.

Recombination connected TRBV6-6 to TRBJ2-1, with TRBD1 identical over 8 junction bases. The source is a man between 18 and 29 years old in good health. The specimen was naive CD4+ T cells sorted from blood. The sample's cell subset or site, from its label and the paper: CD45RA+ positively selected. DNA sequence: TGTGCCAGCAGCCCCGGGACAGGTTACAATGAGCAGTTCTTC. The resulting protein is CASSPGTGYNEQFF.